The rows below give T cell receptor beta chains drawn from one sample of a study of Ad26.COV2.S vaccination and SARS-CoV-2 variants. Method: immunoSEQ multiplex PCR; TCRdb's copy keeps in-frame clones and lacks some. The data show over 400,000 clones, with over 80% seen just once and around 1.7% held by the top ten. Sequenced material: peripheral blood, taken in a trial of Ad26.COV2.S vaccine versus placebo. The receptors here all came from a person aged 18-65 years who received the Ad26.COV2.S COVID-19 vaccine or a placebo. Each CDR3 is given with its conserved first and last residue. The D gene is left open where the match is weak. The listing skips clone size in some rows; elsewhere it reads once, few, many or a size class.

clone size | J gene | V gene | D gene | CDR3 protein | CDR3 DNA
- | TRBJ2-3 | TRBV9 | TRBD1 | CASSAYDRGDTQYF | TGTGCCAGCAGCGCCTACGACAGGGGGGATACGCAGTATTTT
- | TRBJ2-3 | TRBV21-1 | - | CASSKGWGSGDSTDTQYF | TGTGCCAGCAGCAAAGGCTGGGGTAGCGGGGATAGCACAGATACGCAGTATTTT
- | TRBJ2-4 | TRBV28 | TRBD1 | CASSLYGGQRLAKNIQYF | TGTGCCAGCAGTTTATATGGGGGACAGCGACTAGCCAAAAACATTCAGTACTTC
- | TRBJ2-6 | TRBV11-2 | TRBD1 | CASSAGGSGANVLTF | TGTGCCAGCAGCGCAGGGGGCTCTGGGGCCAACGTCCTGACTTTC
many | TRBJ2-7 | TRBV4-3 | - | CASSQAFGTGTEQYF | TGCGCCAGCAGCCAAGCATTCGGGACCGGGACAGAGCAGTACTTC
- | TRBJ1-2 | TRBV7-9 | - | CASSLVDGSNYGYTF | TGTGCCAGCAGCTTAGTAGACGGATCTAACTATGGCTACACCTTC
- | TRBJ1-1 | TRBV6-5 | - | CASQGREVTEAFF | TGTGCCAGCCAGGGGCGCGAGGTCACTGAAGCTTTCTTT
once | TRBJ2-7 | TRBV16 | - | CASSQNRYEQYF | TGTGCCAGCAGCCAGAATCGTTACGAGCAGTACTTC
once | TRBJ1-2 | TRBV2 | - | CASHGLAATNYGYTF | TGTGCCAGCCATGGGTTAGCAGCTACTAACTATGGCTACACCTTC
- | TRBJ2-3 | TRBV15 | TRBD2 | CATSRGSGGPTDTQYF | TGTGCCACCAGCAGAGGTAGCGGGGGCCCCACAGATACGCAGTATTTT